This is a list of T cell receptor beta chains from one sample in a study of CD8 T cells in Susac syndrome. In TCRdb, the immunoSEQ multiplex PCR reads were re-called with MiXCR into one record per CDR3 protein. The sample includes roughly 150,000 distinct CDR3 sequences, around 95% of them seen just once. Material for sequencing was CD4+ T cells from PBMCs. Receptors were obtained from a human donor in good health. The CDR3 runs from the conserved cysteine through the conserved F or W. D genes are given only for firm matches. Part of the rows lack a size; the others show once, few, many or a class for expanded clones.

V gene	D gene	J gene	clone size	CDR3 protein	CDR3 DNA
TRBV19	NA	TRBJ1-5	NA	CASSMAHRNQPQHF	TGTGCCAGTAGTATGGCCCACAGAAATCAGCCCCAGCATTTT
TRBV5-1	NA	TRBJ2-3	NA	CASSANTDTQYF	TGCGCCAGCAGCGCTAACACAGATACGCAGTATTTT
TRBV20-1	NA	TRBJ1-1	NA	CSARAPGVGDEAFF	TGCAGTGCTAGAGCTCCAGGGGTAGGGGACGAAGCTTTCTTT
TRBV27	NA	TRBJ2-2	NA	CASSLMSSTGELFF	TGTGCCAGCAGTTTAATGTCCAGCACCGGGGAGCTGTTTTTT
TRBV7-2	NA	TRBJ2-1	NA	CASSLWRTGNEQFF	TGTGCCAGCAGCTTGTGGAGGACGGGGAATGAGCAGTTCTTC
TRBV30	TRBD1	TRBJ1-5	NA	CAWGGTGGQPQHF	TGTGCCTGGGGTGGTACAGGGGGTCAGCCCCAGCATTTT
TRBV20-1	TRBD1	TRBJ2-5	NA	CSARGQVGETQYF	TGCAGTGCTCGCGGACAGGTGGGAGAGACCCAGTACTTC
TRBV20-1	NA	TRBJ2-3	NA	CSASQGGDTQYF	TGCAGTGCGAGCCAGGGGGGCGATACGCAGTATTTT
TRBV7-2	NA	TRBJ2-7	once	CASSPGTPYEQYF	TGTGCCAGCAGCCCGGGGACACCCTACGAGCAGTACTTC
TRBV7-9	NA	TRBJ1-2	once	CASISWGVGYGYTF	TGTGCCAGCATCTCTTGGGGTGTTGGCTATGGCTACACCTTC
TRBV30	NA	TRBJ1-6	NA	CAWSVRGAQSPLHF	TGTGCCTGGAGTGTACGAGGGGCTCAGTCACCCCTCCACTTT
TRBV12-3/TRBV12-4	TRBD1	TRBJ1-2	NA	CASSPDRGSGYTF	TGTGCCAGCAGCCCGGACAGGGGTTCGGGCTACACCTTC
TRBV12-3/TRBV12-4	NA	TRBJ1-2	once	CASSFGRLGYTF	TGTGCCAGCAGTTTCGGCAGGTTGGGCTACACCTTC
TRBV4-2	TRBD2	TRBJ2-7	NA	CASSQETAGGPYEQYF	TGTGCCAGCAGCCAAGAGACAGCGGGGGGGCCCTACGAGCAGTACTTC
TRBV29-1	NA	TRBJ2-7	NA	CSVDTVQGSSYEQYF	TGCAGCGTTGATACAGTCCAGGGCAGCTCCTACGAGCAGTACTTC
TRBV5-4	TRBD2	TRBJ2-3	NA	CASSLYGGFADTQYF	TGTGCCAGCAGCTTGTACGGGGGGTTTGCAGATACGCAGTATTTT
TRBV20-1	TRBD2	TRBJ2-5	once	CSASPGTSGQETQYF	TGCAGTGCTAGCCCCGGGACTAGCGGGCAAGAGACCCAGTACTTC
TRBV3-1	NA	TRBJ1-5	NA	CASSHWGDQPQHF	TGTGCCAGCAGCCACTGGGGAGATCAGCCCCAGCATTTT
TRBV28	NA	TRBJ1-1	few	CASSLARGNTEAFF	TGTGCCAGCAGTTTAGCCAGGGGAAACACTGAAGCTTTCTTT
TRBV29-1	TRBD1	TRBJ1-1	few	CSAGQGNTEAFF	TGCAGCGCTGGACAGGGCAACACTGAAGCTTTCTTT
TRBV5-6	NA	TRBJ1-1	NA	CASSLADGRNTEAFF	TGTGCCAGCAGCTTGGCGGACGGACGGAACACTGAAGCTTTCTTT
TRBV9	TRBD2	TRBJ2-7	NA	CASSVMGVAGAREQYF	TGTGCCAGCAGCGTAATGGGGGTAGCGGGGGCCCGCGAGCAGTACTTC
TRBV18	TRBD1	TRBJ1-5	NA	CASSLTGVGNQPQHF	TGTGCCAGCTCCCTCACAGGGGTGGGCAATCAGCCCCAGCATTTT
TRBV5-1	TRBD2	TRBJ2-1	NA	CASSFGGGTYNEQFF	TGCGCCAGCAGCTTTGGGGGGGGAACATACAATGAGCAGTTCTTC
TRBV21-1	NA	TRBJ1-2	NA	CASSVAGAYGYTF	TGTGCCAGCAGCGTGGCAGGGGCGTACGGCTACACCTTC
TRBV19	TRBD2	TRBJ2-1	NA	CASSITLAGGRPNEQFF	TGTGCCAGTAGTATTACACTAGCGGGGGGGCGGCCTAATGAGCAGTTCTTC
TRBV6-6	NA	TRBJ1-4	NA	CASSFTYEKLFF	TGTGCCAGCAGCTTCACATACGAGAAACTGTTTTTT
TRBV5-1	TRBD1	TRBJ2-5	NA	CASSYGTGPQETQYF	TGCGCCAGCAGCTATGGGACAGGACCCCAAGAGACCCAGTACTTC
TRBV20-1	TRBD2	TRBJ2-5	NA	CSARDPSGVQETQYF	TGCAGTGCTAGAGATCCTAGCGGGGTCCAAGAGACCCAGTACTTC
TRBV7-9	TRBD1	TRBJ1-2	NA	CASSLGQGIDYGYTF	TGTGCCAGCAGCTTGGGACAGGGAATAGACTATGGCTACACCTTC
TRBV3-1	TRBD1	TRBJ1-2	NA	CASSQRGQGMGYTF	TGTGCCAGCAGCCAGCGGGGACAGGGCATGGGCTACACCTTC
TRBV27	NA	TRBJ2-2	NA	CASQRVGGGLNTGELFF	TGTGCCAGCCAACGGGTGGGGGGCGGCTTGAACACCGGGGAGCTGTTTTTT
TRBV27	TRBD2	TRBJ2-1	NA	CASSLDPSSGGYNEQFF	TGTGCCAGCAGTTTAGACCCCTCTAGCGGGGGGTACAATGAGCAGTTCTTC
TRBV19	NA	TRBJ1-2	NA	CASTISDRPNYGYTF	TGTGCCAGTACCATATCAGACAGACCTAACTATGGCTACACCTTC
TRBV5-1	NA	TRBJ1-3	NA	CASSLDIYSGNTIYF	TGCGCCAGCAGCTTAGACATCTACTCTGGAAACACCATATATTTT
TRBV20-1	TRBD1	TRBJ1-2	NA	CSAREGTARRDGYTF	TGCAGTGCTAGAGAGGGGACAGCGAGGAGGGATGGCTACACCTTC
TRBV12-3/TRBV12-4	NA	TRBJ2-1	NA	CASSSILLGNEQFF	TGTGCCAGCAGCTCGATCCTTCTAGGCAATGAGCAGTTCTTC
TRBV12-3/TRBV12-4	TRBD1	TRBJ1-1	NA	CASKFNRGGGTEAFF	TGTGCCAGCAAATTTAACAGGGGTGGAGGGACTGAAGCTTTCTTT
TRBV2	NA	TRBJ2-1	NA	CASRTGTYNEQFF	TGTGCCAGCAGGACCGGGACCTACAATGAGCAGTTCTTC
TRBV30	NA	TRBJ1-3	NA	CAWVTLSGNTIYF	TGTGCCTGGGTGACCCTCTCTGGAAACACCATATATTTT
TRBV29-1	NA	TRBJ2-3	NA	CSAYTDTQYF	TGCAGCGCCTACACAGATACGCAGTATTTT
TRBV29-1	TRBD1	TRBJ1-1	once	CSVESQGVAEAFF	TGCAGCGTTGAGTCGCAGGGGGTCGCTGAAGCTTTCTTT